This T cell receptor (beta chain) was found in a study of Graves' ophthalmopathy and Graves' hyperthyroidism. At the level of the study: Peripheral blood collection took place at initial diagnosis, before any treatment. Whole-study results and caveats: Most thyroid-expanded clonotypes exceeding 0.001 frequency were also found in blood.

This clonotype has a count of ten or more. What it binds is not known. The CDR3 extends over 13 amino acids. The ends were cut back, 2 bases at V and 6 bases at J, with 11 bases in the middle. From germline, CDR1 is SGHAT and CDR2 FQNNGV. For repertoire sequencing, the TCR beta CDR3 regions were amplified from RNA transcripts. HTBI primers primed a first-round RT-PCR, and a second-round multiplex PCR followed. TCRdb recomputed calls from the multiplex PCR reads with MiXCR, one row per CDR3 protein. The sample contains 500,000 to 700,000 distinct CDR3 sequences, about a fifth of which appear only once. The clonotype comes from a woman aged 18-35 years with stable Graves' hyperthyroidism. Some clones in this sample may be carry-over from other donors' samples. The sequenced sample was peripheral blood. The genes are TRBV11-2 and TRBJ2-7; tentative D call: TRBD1 (5 bases). As DNA, the CDR3 is TGTGCCAGCAGCTTAACCCAGGGCCTCGAGCAGTACTTC. It encodes CASSLTQGLEQYF.